This is a list of T cell receptor beta chains from one sample in a study of T cells after posttransplantation cyclophosphamide. Method: immunoSEQ multiplex PCR; TCRdb's copy keeps in-frame clones and lacks some. The sample includes 6,000 to 7,500 clones, none of them occurring once. The starting material was PBMCs, obtained after allogeneic stem cell transplant with posttransplant cyclophosphamide. The receptors derive from a male patient between 50 and 60 years old who received an allogeneic stem cell transplant from an unrelated donor, was CMV-positive, and had acute GVHD only. The graft donor may account for some of the T cells. Both conserved end residues are part of each CDR3. A D gene is named only where the DNA matches it firmly. The size entry is marked missing in some rows and otherwise reads once, few, many or a size class.

v_gene: TRBV10-3; abundance: few; d_gene: TRBD2; j_gene: TRBJ2-5; CDR3nt: TGTGCCATCAGTGAGTCCGGACCCAGCGGGGGTAAAAAGACCCAGTACTTC; CDR3aa: CAISESGPSGGKKTQYF
v_gene: TRBV30; abundance: -; d_gene: -; j_gene: TRBJ2-5; CDR3nt: TGTGCCTGGAGTGGTGTACCGCAGGGCTACCAAGAGACCCAGTACTTC; CDR3aa: CAWSGVPQGYQETQYF
v_gene: TRBV15; abundance: many; d_gene: TRBD2; j_gene: TRBJ2-7; CDR3nt: TGTGCCACCAGCCCCCGGACTAGCGGGAGTCCCGAGCAGTACTTC; CDR3aa: CATSPRTSGSPEQYF
v_gene: TRBV27; abundance: many; d_gene: TRBD2; j_gene: TRBJ2-5; CDR3nt: TGTGCCAGCAGCCAAGCAGCGGGAGGTTATGGGCGGGAGACCCAGTACTTC; CDR3aa: CASSQAAGGYGRETQYF
v_gene: TRBV4-1; abundance: many; d_gene: TRBD1; j_gene: TRBJ1-4; CDR3nt: TGCGCCAGCAGCCAAGAAGGTTTTAGGACAGGGGAGGGAAAACTGTTTTTT; CDR3aa: CASSQEGFRTGEGKLFF
v_gene: TRBV7-2; abundance: -; d_gene: -; j_gene: TRBJ2-5; CDR3nt: TGTGCCAGCAGCGCCGCGGGGACCCCGCAAGAGACCCAGTACTTC; CDR3aa: CASSAAGTPQETQYF
v_gene: TRBV29-1; abundance: many; d_gene: -; j_gene: TRBJ2-7; CDR3nt: TGCAGCGTTGTAGGAGGACGGAATTTCTACGAGCAGTACTTC; CDR3aa: CSVVGGRNFYEQYF
v_gene: TRBV2; abundance: many; d_gene: -; j_gene: TRBJ2-1; CDR3nt: TGTGCCAGCACTCCTGGACTCACCGTGGATTATAACAATGAGCAGTTCTTC; CDR3aa: CASTPGLTVDYNNEQFF
v_gene: TRBV18; abundance: many; d_gene: -; j_gene: TRBJ1-5; CDR3nt: TGTGCCAGCTCTGTCGCAGGGGTGGGTCAGCCCCAGCATTTT; CDR3aa: CASSVAGVGQPQHF
v_gene: TRBV7-8; abundance: many; d_gene: TRBD2; j_gene: TRBJ2-1; CDR3nt: TGTGCCAGCAGCCACCCGGGACTAGCGGGGGGGCTCTCCTACAATGAGCAGTTCTTC; CDR3aa: CASSHPGLAGGLSYNEQFF
v_gene: TRBV9; abundance: many; d_gene: TRBD1; j_gene: TRBJ2-1; CDR3nt: TGTGCCAGCAGCGTAGTCGGCAGGGGGAGCGATGAGCAGTTCTTC; CDR3aa: CASSVVGRGSDEQFF
v_gene: TRBV6-1; abundance: many; d_gene: TRBD2; j_gene: TRBJ2-3; CDR3nt: TGTGCCAGCCTAGCGGGGGGACTCACAGATACGCAGTATTTT; CDR3aa: CASLAGGLTDTQYF
v_gene: TRBV11-2; abundance: -; d_gene: -; j_gene: TRBJ1-1; CDR3nt: TGTGCCAGCAGCTTAGAGCGGTTGGCCGCTGAAGCTTTCTTT; CDR3aa: CASSLERLAAEAFF
v_gene: TRBV7-3; abundance: many; d_gene: -; j_gene: TRBJ2-6; CDR3nt: TGTGCCAGCAGCTCTACTGGCTCTGGGGCCAACGTCCTGACTTTC; CDR3aa: CASSSTGSGANVLTF
v_gene: TRBV6-6; abundance: -; d_gene: TRBD1; j_gene: TRBJ2-7; CDR3nt: TGTGCCAGCAGGCCCGGGACAGGGTCCTACGAGCAGTACTTC; CDR3aa: CASRPGTGSYEQYF
v_gene: TRBV2; abundance: many; d_gene: -; j_gene: TRBJ2-1; CDR3nt: TGTGCCAGCACCCTGAGCGGCTACTCCTACAATGAGCAGTTCTTC; CDR3aa: CASTLSGYSYNEQFF
v_gene: TRBV7-2; abundance: few; d_gene: TRBD2; j_gene: TRBJ2-7; CDR3nt: TGTGCCAGCAGCTTCACAAAAGGGACTAACTACGAGCAGTACTTC; CDR3aa: CASSFTKGTNYEQYF
v_gene: TRBV29-1; abundance: many; d_gene: TRBD1; j_gene: TRBJ2-1; CDR3nt: TGCAGCGTTGAGCAATCGGGGACAGGGGGATTCTTC; CDR3aa: CSVEQSGTGGFF
v_gene: TRBV27; abundance: few; d_gene: -; j_gene: TRBJ2-5; CDR3nt: TGTGCCAGCAGTTTACGCGGCTTTAGACCCCAAGAGACCCAGTACTTC; CDR3aa: CASSLRGFRPQETQYF
v_gene: TRBV18; abundance: many; d_gene: -; j_gene: TRBJ2-7; CDR3nt: TGTGCCAGCTCGATGCAGAGCGGGCTCTCCTACGAGCAGTACTTC; CDR3aa: CASSMQSGLSYEQYF
v_gene: TRBV30; abundance: many; d_gene: TRBD2; j_gene: TRBJ2-7; CDR3nt: TGTGCCTGGAGTGCCGGGGAGGGTTACGAGCAGTACTTC; CDR3aa: CAWSAGEGYEQYF
v_gene: TRBV7-8; abundance: many; d_gene: -; j_gene: TRBJ1-1; CDR3nt: TGTGCCAGCAGCCCCAACGCGGGGGGGAACACTGAAGCTTTCTTT; CDR3aa: CASSPNAGGNTEAFF
v_gene: TRBV7-6; abundance: many; d_gene: -; j_gene: TRBJ1-4; CDR3nt: TGTGCCAGCAGCGTCCTTTTAGGGCAGGGAAATGAAAAACTGTTTTTT; CDR3aa: CASSVLLGQGNEKLFF
v_gene: TRBV28; abundance: many; d_gene: TRBD1; j_gene: TRBJ1-1; CDR3nt: TGTGCCAGCAGCCCGCTCCGGACAGGGCGGACGAACACTGAAGCTTTCTTT; CDR3aa: CASSPLRTGRTNTEAFF
v_gene: TRBV27; abundance: many; d_gene: TRBD2; j_gene: TRBJ2-3; CDR3nt: TGTGCCAGCAGTCCAAACCCTTATGTGGCTAGCGGGAGGGCCGAGAGCACAGATACGCAGTATTTT; CDR3aa: CASSPNPYVASGRAESTDTQYF
v_gene: TRBV7-9; abundance: few; d_gene: TRBD2; j_gene: TRBJ2-7; CDR3nt: TGTGCCAGCAGCTTAGCTGGGACTAAGAACGAGCAGTACTTC; CDR3aa: CASSLAGTKNEQYF
v_gene: TRBV7-2; abundance: -; d_gene: TRBD2; j_gene: TRBJ2-7; CDR3nt: TGTGCCAGCAGCTTCTTAGCGGGGGCAACCTACGAGCAGTACTTC; CDR3aa: CASSFLAGATYEQYF
v_gene: TRBV2; abundance: many; d_gene: -; j_gene: TRBJ1-2; CDR3nt: TGTGCCAGCAGACCTGACAGGAACTATGGCTACACCTTC; CDR3aa: CASRPDRNYGYTF
v_gene: TRBV29-1; abundance: many; d_gene: TRBD2; j_gene: TRBJ2-5; CDR3nt: TGCAGCGTATATTACCGTCGGCCGGGGGGTGACCCGGGGACCCAGTACTTC; CDR3aa: CSVYYRRPGGDPGTQYF
v_gene: TRBV11-3; abundance: many; d_gene: -; j_gene: TRBJ2-7; CDR3nt: TGTGCCAGCAGCTTATCCGACAGCTACGAGCAGTACTTC; CDR3aa: CASSLSDSYEQYF
v_gene: TRBV28; abundance: -; d_gene: -; j_gene: TRBJ1-2; CDR3nt: TGTGCCAGCAGTCTGGGGGGGGGAGGGAGAAACTATGGCTACACCTTC; CDR3aa: CASSLGGGGRNYGYTF
v_gene: TRBV25-1; abundance: few; d_gene: TRBD1; j_gene: TRBJ2-7; CDR3nt: TGTGCCAGTAGGGACAGGGACTTCGACGAGCAGTACTTC; CDR3aa: CASRDRDFDEQYF
v_gene: TRBV28; abundance: many; d_gene: TRBD2; j_gene: TRBJ2-5; CDR3nt: TGTGCCAGCAGTTCGACTAGCGGGCCGATGGGAGTGACCCAGTACTTC; CDR3aa: CASSSTSGPMGVTQYF
v_gene: TRBV2; abundance: many; d_gene: TRBD1; j_gene: TRBJ1-4; CDR3nt: TGTGCCAGCAGGGAGCCGGGACCAGGGGGTGAAAAACTGTTTTTT; CDR3aa: CASREPGPGGEKLFF
v_gene: TRBV29-1; abundance: many; d_gene: -; j_gene: TRBJ1-2; CDR3nt: TGCAGCGTTGAAATCGGAGCTAACTATGGCTACACCTTC; CDR3aa: CSVEIGANYGYTF
v_gene: TRBV18; abundance: many; d_gene: TRBD2; j_gene: TRBJ2-3; CDR3nt: TGTGCCAGCTCACCTGTAGCGGGGGACACAGATACGCAGTATTTT; CDR3aa: CASSPVAGDTDTQYF
v_gene: TRBV6-5; abundance: many; d_gene: -; j_gene: TRBJ1-6; CDR3nt: TGTGCCAGCAGTTACTCGGGCCCTCTCTTTTCACCCCTCCACTTT; CDR3aa: CASSYSGPLFSPLHF
v_gene: TRBV19; abundance: many; d_gene: TRBD2; j_gene: TRBJ2-1; CDR3nt: TGTGCCAGTAGTATTGGCGGGAGCCCCTACAATGAGCAGTTCTTC; CDR3aa: CASSIGGSPYNEQFF
v_gene: TRBV10-3; abundance: -; d_gene: -; j_gene: TRBJ2-7; CDR3nt: TGTGCCATCAGGGTCTCAGGGGACCTTTGGATAGAGCAGTACTTC; CDR3aa: CAIRVSGDLWIEQYF
v_gene: TRBV27; abundance: many; d_gene: TRBD1; j_gene: TRBJ2-3; CDR3nt: TGTGCCAGCAGTTTAGGACAGGGCACTAGCACAGATACGCAGTATTTT; CDR3aa: CASSLGQGTSTDTQYF
v_gene: TRBV19; abundance: many; d_gene: -; j_gene: TRBJ1-1; CDR3nt: TGTGCCAGTAGTAGCCCGGTTTCTGAAGCTTTCTTT; CDR3aa: CASSSPVSEAFF
v_gene: TRBV5-8; abundance: many; d_gene: TRBD1; j_gene: TRBJ2-7; CDR3nt: TGTGCCAGCAGCTTGTACAGGGGAACAGGGAACTACGAGCAGTACTTC; CDR3aa: CASSLYRGTGNYEQYF
v_gene: TRBV19; abundance: many; d_gene: -; j_gene: TRBJ1-1; CDR3nt: TGTGCCAGTAGTTACAGGAACACTGAAGCTTTCTTT; CDR3aa: CASSYRNTEAFF
v_gene: TRBV19; abundance: many; d_gene: TRBD1; j_gene: TRBJ2-2; CDR3nt: TGTGCCAGTAGTGGGGGTGCGGACAGGGTTCAGGAGCTGTTTTTT; CDR3aa: CASSGGADRVQELFF